This TCR beta chain was captured by sequencing in a study of cytomegalovirus exposure and HLA in healthy donors. Points from the study as a whole: For most TCR sequences rarity was the rule, although some public TCRs occurred in many donors. Researchers catalogued about 150 TCR beta chains as cytomegalovirus-associated.

The PCR made use of 60 Vbeta and 13 Jbeta primers. Libraries were prepared by immunoSEQ multiplex PCR; TCRdb keeps only in-frame clonotypes and omits some of them. Of about 67,000 clones in the sample, roughly 65% were seen once. As for this clone: The antigen remains undetermined.

Looked up from germline, CDR1 is LNHDA and CDR2 is SQIVND (reference sequence). Trimming pared 7 bases from V and 3 bases from J, leaving 16 bases between. CDR3 length equals 15 residues. J is TRBJ2-1 and V is TRBV19; maybe TRBD2 (6 bases). The TCR was taken from a young woman in good health and CMV-seronegative. The sequencing sample was made of PBMCs. The CDR3 DNA is TGTGCCAGTAAAATGGCGGGACTGGGCTACAATGAGCAGTTCTTC. Its translation is CASKMAGLGYNEQFF.